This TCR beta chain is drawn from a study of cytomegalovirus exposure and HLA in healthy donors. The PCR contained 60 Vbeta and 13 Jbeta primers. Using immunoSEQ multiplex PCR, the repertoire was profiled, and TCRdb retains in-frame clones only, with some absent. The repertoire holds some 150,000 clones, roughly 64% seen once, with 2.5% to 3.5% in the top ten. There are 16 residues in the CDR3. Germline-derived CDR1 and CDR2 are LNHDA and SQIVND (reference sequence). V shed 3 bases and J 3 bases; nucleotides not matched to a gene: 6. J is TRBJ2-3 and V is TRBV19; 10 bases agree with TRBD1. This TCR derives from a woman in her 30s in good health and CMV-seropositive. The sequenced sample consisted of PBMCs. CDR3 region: CASSIRQGASTDTQYF. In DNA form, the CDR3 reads TGTGCCAGTAGTATCCGACAGGGGGCTAGTACAGATACGCAGTATTTT.